These 23 T cell receptor beta chains were sequenced from one sample in a study of immune cell composition in non-small cell lung cancer. Method: immunoSEQ multiplex PCR; TCRdb's copy keeps in-frame clones and lacks some. This table holds under 9,000 clones, roughly 65% found once. Sequenced material: lung tumor tissue. The receptors originated from a human donor with non-small cell lung cancer.

The chain uses TRBV30 and TRBJ2-2; TRBD1 is a possible D gene (5 bases). Germline CDR1 GTSNPN, CDR2 SVGIG (reference sequence). Trimming pared 0 bases from V and 0 bases from J, leaving 11 bases between. The CDR3 is made up of 16 amino acids. The CDR3 is CAWSVLRTTNTGELFF. The CDR3 bases are TGTGCCTGGAGTGTACTGCGGACAACGAACACCGGGGAGCTGTTTTTT.

The rearrangement links TRBV5-5 to TRBJ1-2; 8 nucleotides agree with TRBD1. The CDR3 is made up of 18 amino acids. Per germline, CDR1 SGHKS and CDR2 YYEKEE (reference sequence). Unmatched junction bases numbered 20, after V lost 3 bases and J lost 7 bases. The CDR3 reads CASSSAGQGPADGGGYTF. The CDR3 DNA reads TGTGCCAGCAGCTCCGCAGGACAGGGACCCGCCGACGGCGGTGGCTACACCTTC.

This clone was seen a few times. V is TRBV9 and J is TRBJ1-1; TRBD1 agrees at 9 bases. CDR1 and CDR2 from the germline V gene are SGDLS and YYNGEE. The CDR3 totals 14 residues. Unmatched junction bases numbered 7, after V lost 3 bases and J lost 7 bases. The CDR3 DNA follows: TGTGCCAGCAGCGCTCAGACAGGGGGTGGTGAAGCTTTCTTT. Translated, it gives CASSAQTGGGEAFF. Supplemented by reference TRBV9 and TRBJ1-1, the full variable domain reads DSGVTQTPKHLITATGQRVTLRCSPRSGDLSVYWYQQSLDQGLQFLIQYYNGEERAKGNILERFSAQQFPDLHSELNLSSLELGDSALYFCASSAQTGGGEAFFGQGTRLTVV.

This chain joins TRBV4-1 and TRBJ1-2; the D gene is possibly TRBD1 (5 bases). The CDR3 is 16 amino acids. Trimming stripped 0 bases from V and 1 base from J, with 12 bases between. Germline lookup yields CDR1 MGHRA and CDR2 YSYEKL. The CDR3 DNA reads as TGCGCCAGCAGCCAAGAAAGGGGTGGGTTTAACTATGGCTACACCTTC. Protein: CASSQERGGFNYGYTF.

In this sample, this clone turned up once. The rearrangement uses TRBV6-1 and TRBJ2-3, with 13 bases fitting TRBD2. This CDR3 comprises 15 residues. V trimming: 2 bases; J trimming: 4 bases; junction bases outside the gene matches: 0. Germline CDR1 MNHNS, CDR2 SASEGT. The CDR3 loop is CASSETSGGADTQYF. The CDR3 DNA follows: TGTGCCAGCAGTGAAACTAGCGGGGGGGCAGATACGCAGTATTTT.

The rearrangement uses TRBV30 and TRBJ1-2, with a weak D call TRBD1 (5 bases). This CDR3 is built from 15 residues. Trimming shortened V by 2 bases and J by 13 bases, and 26 bases separated the two germline ends. The germline V gene encodes CDR1 GTSNPN and CDR2 SVGIG (reference sequence). CDR3 protein: CAWSPLDSLISSLTF. The CDR3 DNA follows: TGTGCCTGGAGTCCCCTCGACAGTCTTATCTCCTCCCTCACCTTC.

The chain couples TRBV6-1 to TRBJ2-7; 11 bases map to TRBD2. The CDR3 sequence is 15 residues long. Unmatched junction bases numbered 4, after V lost 2 bases and J lost 4 bases. CDR1 and CDR2 (germline): MNHNS, SASEGT. In nucleotides, the CDR3 is TGTGCCAGCAGTGAACTGGCTAGCGGGAGGTACGAGCAGTACTTC. Translating it yields CASSELASGRYEQYF.

V usage is TRBV16 and J usage is TRBJ2-5; possibly TRBD2 for D (5 bases). Germline CDR1 and CDR2: KGHSY and FQNENV. Trimming left V 2 bases short and J 4 bases short, with 8 bases between. The CDR3 is 13 amino acids. DNA of the CDR3: TGTGCCAGCAGCCAACGGAGGACAGAGACCCAGTACTTC. Encoded protein: CASSQRRTETQYF.

This clone was counted only a few times. The CDR3 loop is CASSPRWYNEQFF. The CDR3 DNA sequence: TGTGCCAGCAGCCCCAGGTGGTACAATGAGCAGTTCTTC. The V call is TRBV7-3, the J call TRBJ2-1; D gene ambiguous. CDR1 is SGHTA and CDR2 is FQGTGA in the germline V gene. V lost 5 bases and J lost 4, with 9 bases in between. There are 13 residues in the CDR3.

The chain's CDR3 is CASSEGTIYNEQFF. As DNA, the CDR3 is TGTGCCAGCAGTGAAGGGACTATCTACAATGAGCAGTTCTTC. The chain joins TRBV2 to TRBJ2-1; the D gene is possibly TRBD2 (6 bases). V shed 1 base and J shed 3 bases, with 7 bases lying between them. The CDR3 runs to 14 residues. Per the germline V gene, CDR1 is SNHLY and CDR2 is FYNNEI.

The chain couples TRBV5-1 to TRBJ2-7; D may be TRBD2 (6 bases). CDR1 is SGHRS and CDR2 is YFSETQ in the germline V gene. CDR3 length: 14 residues. The V end was cut by 0 bases, the J end by 3 bases, with 10 bases between. CDR3 sequence: CASSLGLANYEQYF. The CDR3 DNA sequence: TGCGCCAGCAGCTTGGGGCTAGCGAACTACGAGCAGTACTTC.

The chain couples TRBV28 to TRBJ2-5, with 7 positions matching TRBD1. This CDR3 region has 14 residues. CDR1 MDHEN and CDR2 SYDVKM come from the germline V gene. Losses at the gene ends were 6 bases for V and 6 bases for J; bases not matched to a gene: 10. CDR3 sequence reads: CASRQQGRKKTQYF. In DNA, the CDR3 is TGTGCCAGCAGACAACAGGGGCGAAAAAAGACCCAGTACTTC. The variable domain in full, completed from reference TRBV28 and TRBJ2-5, reads DVKVTQSSRYLVKRTGEKVFLECVQDMDHENMFWYRQDPGLGLRLIYFSYDVKMKEKGDIPEGYSVSREKKERFSLILESASTNQTSMYLCASRQQGRKKTQYFGPGTRLLVL.

Only a few counts were recorded for this clone. V is TRBV7-2 and J is TRBJ2-1, with 8 nucleotides matching TRBD2. V was pared by 5 bases and J by 7 bases, with 10 bases of the junction left unmatched. The CDR3 is made up of 15 amino acids. Germline lookup yields CDR1 SGHTA and CDR2 FQGNSA. As DNA, the CDR3 is TGTGCCAGCAGCAAAACCGGGGGGGACCTGAATGAGCAGTTCTTC. Residues: CASSKTGGDLNEQFF.

The V gene is TRBV19, the J gene TRBJ2-3; D may be TRBD2 (6 bases). This CDR3 has 14 residues. Germline loops: CDR1 LNHDA, CDR2 SQIVND (reference sequence). V was shortened by 3 bases and J by 0 bases, with 7 bases between the two germline ends. The CDR3 coding sequence is TGTGCCAGTAGTATGACTAGGAGCACAGATACGCAGTATTTT. Translation gives CASSMTRSTDTQYF.

The chain uses TRBV30 and TRBJ1-4; D remains ambiguous. In germline, CDR1 is GTSNPN, CDR2 SVGIG (reference sequence). The CDR3 spans 11 residues. V was shortened by 8 bases and J by 5 bases, with 9 bases between the two germline ends. CDR3 in amino acids: CAGGRNEKLFF. As DNA, the CDR3 is TGTGCCGGCGGGCGCAATGAAAAACTGTTTTTT.

In its sample, this clone was seen a few times. The rearrangement uses TRBV5-1 and TRBJ1-1; a possible D gene is TRBD1 (6 bases). The CDR3 is 13 amino acids. Germline CDR1 SGHRS, CDR2 YFSETQ. Between the trimmed V and J ends, which lost 1 base and 4 bases, there was a span of 8 bases. The CDR3 DNA reads as TGCGCCAGCAGCTTGTCCAGGGGCACTGAAGCTTTCTTT. Translated, it gives CASSLSRGTEAFF.

This chain connects TRBV19 to TRBJ2-2; a possible D gene is TRBD1 (5 bases). Trimming cost V 4 bases and J 1 base, with 10 bases left between them. Germline CDR1 LNHDA, CDR2 SQIVND (reference sequence). The CDR3 sequence is 15 residues long. Written as DNA, the CDR3 is TGTGCCAGTAGTAAGGGGCCCATGAACACCGGGGAGCTGTTTTTT. This gives the protein CASSKGPMNTGELFF.

The genes are TRBV4-2 and TRBJ1-3, with TRBD1 matching over 7 bases. The J segment lost 4 bases and the V segment lost 5 bases, leaving 17 bases of the junction unmatched. The germline V gene has CDR1 LGHNA and CDR2 YNFKEQ. The CDR3 runs to 18 residues. The DNA of the CDR3 is TGTGCCAGCAGCGCACGGACAGGTGACTATAGGATGGGAAACACCATATATTTT. Residues: CASSARTGDYRMGNTIYF.

The chain employs TRBV7-3 and TRBJ2-1; 12 nucleotides match TRBD2. Looked up from germline, CDR1 is SGHTA and CDR2 is FQGTGA. V lost 4 bases, J lost 6 bases, and 4 bases stayed unmatched. This CDR3 region has 15 residues. The CDR3 bases are TGTGCCAGCAGCTCACTAGCGGGGGGCCCCAATGAGCAGTTCTTC. It codes for CASSSLAGGPNEQFF.

V gene TRBV11-3 combines with J gene TRBJ2-7; 8 positions match TRBD2. With 5 bases clipped from V and 5 bases from J, the junction kept 11 bases outside the gene matches. Germline assignment: CDR1 SGHNT and CDR2 YENEEA. The CDR3 contains 15 residues. CDR3 coding DNA: TGTGCCAGCAGCCCGGGGGGGCAGGGGCGCAACGAGCAGTACTTC. Translation gives CASSPGGQGRNEQYF.

The genes are TRBV5-4 and TRBJ2-5, with TRBD2 matching over 12 bases. V was pared by 4 bases and J by 5 bases, with 9 bases of the junction left unmatched. The V gene's germline CDR1 is SGHNT and CDR2 YYREEE (reference sequence). The CDR3 loop spans 16 amino acids. CDR3 coding DNA: TGTGCCAGCAGCCCCGCGAGGCTAGCGGGAGGGGAGACCCAGTACTTC. Protein: CASSPARLAGGETQYF.

The chain has TRBV6-5 and TRBJ2-7; a possible D gene is TRBD2 (6 bases). Germline CDR1 reads MNHEY; CDR2 reads SVGAGI. V was cut by 5 bases and J by 2 bases, with 16 bases left in between. This CDR3 region has 15 residues. CDR3 bases: TGTGCCAGCAGTCTCTCTGCGGGGAGCGCCTACGAGCAGTACTTC. Encoded protein: CASSLSAGSAYEQYF.

Sample share makes this clone medium-sized (0.01 to 0.1%). The chain combines TRBV19 with TRBJ1-5, with TRBD1 matching over 9 bases. V shed 4 bases, J shed 6 bases, and the junction held 7 bases outside the gene matches. Germline V gene sequence: CDR1 LNHDA, CDR2 SQIVND (reference sequence). This CDR3 region has 15 residues. Here the CDR3 DNA reads TGTGCCAGTAGTAATACAGGGGGCGGGGGTCAGCCCCAGCATTTT. It is translated as CASSNTGGGGQPQHF.